This T cell receptor beta chain was documented in a study of T cell responses to AZD1222 COVID-19 vaccine. Using immunoSEQ multiplex PCR, the repertoire was profiled, and TCRdb retains in-frame clones only, with some absent. The data hold some 140,000 clones, with under 95% observed a single time. The CDR3 loop spans 17 amino acids. The V gene's germline CDR1 is LGHNA and CDR2 YNFKEQ. V dropped 2 bases and J dropped 7; count of bases not matched to a gene: 17. The sequence derives from an adult in good health. The rearrangement joins TRBV4-2 to TRBJ2-7; 7 bases align to TRBD2. The sample in question was peripheral blood, obtained on day 0 of AZD1222 vaccination. The CDR3 loop reads CASSQSVQRDEGREQYF. CDR3 in DNA: TGTGCCAGCAGCCAATCGGTCCAGCGGGATGAGGGGAGGGAGCAGTACTTC.